This T cell receptor (beta chain) stems from a study of shared clonotypes between healthy human individuals. Study-level points and caveats: Read depth was anticipated to influence clonotype sharing among donors. A small donor pool kept down the genetic and exposure-history diversity that was represented.

Naive CD8 cells lacked CD45RO, underwent positive selection for CCR7 and left out terminally differentiated effector memory CD45RA+ cells. Sequencing was performed with immunoSEQ multiplex PCR; in TCRdb, only in-frame clones are kept and a portion is missing. The profile covers more than 2 million clones, with roughly 95% appearing a single time and 1.5% to 2% taken by the ten largest. This CDR3 contains 15 residues. CDR1 and CDR2 from the germline V gene are LNHNV and YYDKDF (reference sequence). V shed 5 bases and J shed 5 bases, with 13 bases lying between them. A word on this clone: Its antigen remains unknown.

V usage is TRBV15 and J usage is TRBJ1-6; no definite D call. The specimen was naive CD8+ T cells from PBMCs. The sequence came from a man younger than 35 in good health. Some clones in this sample may be carry-over from other donors' samples. Here the CDR3 DNA reads TGTGCCACCAGCGACGGACCGTTTAATAATTCACCCCTCCACTTT. Translated: CATSDGPFNNSPLHF.